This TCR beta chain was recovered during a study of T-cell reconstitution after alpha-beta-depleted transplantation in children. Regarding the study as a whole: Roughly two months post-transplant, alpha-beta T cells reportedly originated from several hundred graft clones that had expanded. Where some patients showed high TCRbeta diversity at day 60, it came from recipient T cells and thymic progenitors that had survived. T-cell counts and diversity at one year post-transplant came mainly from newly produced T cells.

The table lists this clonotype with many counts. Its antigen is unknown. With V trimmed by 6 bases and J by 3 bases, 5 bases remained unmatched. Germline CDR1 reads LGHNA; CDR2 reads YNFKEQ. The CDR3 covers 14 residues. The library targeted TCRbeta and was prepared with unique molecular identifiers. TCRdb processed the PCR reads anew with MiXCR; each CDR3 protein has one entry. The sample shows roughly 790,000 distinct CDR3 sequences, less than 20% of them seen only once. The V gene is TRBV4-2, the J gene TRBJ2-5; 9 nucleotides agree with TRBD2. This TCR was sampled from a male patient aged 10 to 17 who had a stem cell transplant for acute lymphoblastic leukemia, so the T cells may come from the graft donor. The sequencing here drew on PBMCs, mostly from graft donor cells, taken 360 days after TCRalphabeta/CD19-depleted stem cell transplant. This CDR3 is CASSLEREEETQYF. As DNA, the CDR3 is TGTGCCAGCAGTCTCGAGCGGGAGGAAGAGACCCAGTACTTC.